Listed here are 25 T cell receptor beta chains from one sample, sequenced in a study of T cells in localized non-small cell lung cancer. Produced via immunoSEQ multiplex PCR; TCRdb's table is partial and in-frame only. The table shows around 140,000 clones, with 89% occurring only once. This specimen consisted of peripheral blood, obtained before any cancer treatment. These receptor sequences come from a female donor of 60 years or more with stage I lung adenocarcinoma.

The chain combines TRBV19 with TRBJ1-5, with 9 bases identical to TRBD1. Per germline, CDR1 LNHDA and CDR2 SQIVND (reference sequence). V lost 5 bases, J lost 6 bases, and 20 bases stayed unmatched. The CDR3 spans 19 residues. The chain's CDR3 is CASSRHPGQGPFGAQPQHF. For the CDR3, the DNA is TGTGCCAGTAGTCGACATCCGGGACAGGGCCCCTTTGGAGCTCAGCCCCAGCATTTT.

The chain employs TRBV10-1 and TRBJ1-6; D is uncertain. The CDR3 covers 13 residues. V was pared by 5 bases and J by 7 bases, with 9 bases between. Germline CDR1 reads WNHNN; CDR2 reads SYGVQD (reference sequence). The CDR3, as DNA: TGCGCCAGCAGTCCACGGGTGAATTCACCCCTCCACTTT. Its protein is CASSPRVNSPLHF.

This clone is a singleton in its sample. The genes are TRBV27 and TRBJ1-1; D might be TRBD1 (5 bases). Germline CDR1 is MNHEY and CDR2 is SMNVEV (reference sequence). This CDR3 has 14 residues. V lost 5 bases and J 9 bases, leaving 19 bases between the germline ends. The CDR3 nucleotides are TGTGCCAGCAGTCGAGTGTCCCTGGGGGAACAAGCTTTCTTT. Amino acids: CASSRVSLGEQAFF.

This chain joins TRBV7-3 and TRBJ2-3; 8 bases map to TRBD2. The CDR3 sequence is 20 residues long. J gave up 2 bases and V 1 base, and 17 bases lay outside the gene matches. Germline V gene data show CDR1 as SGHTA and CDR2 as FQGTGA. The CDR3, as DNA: TGTGCCAGCAGCTTAAAGGAGGGGGGCGAACTAGCGGATTACACAGATACGCAGTATTTT. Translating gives CASSLKEGGELADYTDTQYF.

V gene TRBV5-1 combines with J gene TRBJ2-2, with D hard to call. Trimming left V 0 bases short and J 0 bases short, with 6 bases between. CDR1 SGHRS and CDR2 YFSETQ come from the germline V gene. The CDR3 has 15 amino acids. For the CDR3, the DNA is TGCGCCAGCAGCTTGGACATAACGAACACCGGGGAGCTGTTTTTT. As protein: CASSLDITNTGELFF.

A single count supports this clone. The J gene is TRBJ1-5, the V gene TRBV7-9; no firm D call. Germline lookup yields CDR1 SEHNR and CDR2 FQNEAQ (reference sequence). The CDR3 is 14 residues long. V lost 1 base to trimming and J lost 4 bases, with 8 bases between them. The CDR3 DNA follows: TGTGCCAGCAGCTTAGGAGGCTTGAATCAGCCCCAGCATTTT. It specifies CASSLGGLNQPQHF.

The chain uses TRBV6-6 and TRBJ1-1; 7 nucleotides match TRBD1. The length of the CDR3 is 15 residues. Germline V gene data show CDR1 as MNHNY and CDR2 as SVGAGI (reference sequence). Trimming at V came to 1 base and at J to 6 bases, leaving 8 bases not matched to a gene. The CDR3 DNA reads TGTGCCAGCAGTTACTTTCAGGGGGTTAGGGCTGAAGCTTTCTTT. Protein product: CASSYFQGVRAEAFF.

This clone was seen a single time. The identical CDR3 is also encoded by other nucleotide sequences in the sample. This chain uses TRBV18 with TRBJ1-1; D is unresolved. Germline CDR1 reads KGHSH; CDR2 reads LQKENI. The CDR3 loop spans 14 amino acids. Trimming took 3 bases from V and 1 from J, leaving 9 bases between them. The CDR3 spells CASSPPAGNTEAFF. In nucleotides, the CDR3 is TGTGCCAGCTCACCGCCCGCGGGGAACACTGAAGCTTTCTTT.

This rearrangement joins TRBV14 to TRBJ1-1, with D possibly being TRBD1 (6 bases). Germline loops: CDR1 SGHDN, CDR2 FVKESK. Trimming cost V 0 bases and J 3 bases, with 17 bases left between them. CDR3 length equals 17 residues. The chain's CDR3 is CASSQDLSEGGDTEAFF. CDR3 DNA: TGTGCCAGCAGCCAAGACCTTTCGGAGGGGGGGGACACTGAAGCTTTCTTT.

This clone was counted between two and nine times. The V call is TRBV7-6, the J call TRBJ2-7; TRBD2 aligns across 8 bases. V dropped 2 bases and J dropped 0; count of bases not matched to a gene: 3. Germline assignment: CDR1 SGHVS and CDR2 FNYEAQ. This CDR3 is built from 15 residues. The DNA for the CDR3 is TGTGCCAGCAGCTTAAGCGGGGGCAGCTCCTACGAGCAGTACTTC. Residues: CASSLSGGSSYEQYF.

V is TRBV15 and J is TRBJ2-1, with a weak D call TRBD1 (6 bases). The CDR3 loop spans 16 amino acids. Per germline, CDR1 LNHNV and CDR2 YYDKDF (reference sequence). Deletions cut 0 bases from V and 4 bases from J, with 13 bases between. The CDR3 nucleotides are TGTGCCACCAGCAGAGAGGGGGCGCAGGATTACAATGAGCAGTTCTTC. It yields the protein CATSREGAQDYNEQFF.

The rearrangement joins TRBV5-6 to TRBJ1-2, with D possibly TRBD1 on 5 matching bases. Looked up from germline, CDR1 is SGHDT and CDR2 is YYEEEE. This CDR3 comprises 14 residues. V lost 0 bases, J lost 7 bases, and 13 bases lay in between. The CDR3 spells CASSLAAGSGGYTF. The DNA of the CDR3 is TGTGCCAGCAGCTTGGCGGCAGGGTCAGGTGGCTACACCTTC.

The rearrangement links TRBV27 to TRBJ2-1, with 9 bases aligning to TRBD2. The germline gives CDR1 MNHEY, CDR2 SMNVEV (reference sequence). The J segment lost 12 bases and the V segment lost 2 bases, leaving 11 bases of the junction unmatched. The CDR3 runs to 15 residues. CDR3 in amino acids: CASSLGRLAGSVQFF. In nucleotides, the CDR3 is TGTGCCAGCAGTTTAGGGAGGCTAGCGGGAAGCGTGCAGTTCTTC.

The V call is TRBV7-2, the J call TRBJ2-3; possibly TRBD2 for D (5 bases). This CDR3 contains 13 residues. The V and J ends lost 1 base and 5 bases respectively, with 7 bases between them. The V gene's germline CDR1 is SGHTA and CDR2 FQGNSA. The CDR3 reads CASSLVGLDTQYF. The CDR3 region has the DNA TGTGCCAGCAGCTTAGTAGGACTAGATACGCAGTATTTT.

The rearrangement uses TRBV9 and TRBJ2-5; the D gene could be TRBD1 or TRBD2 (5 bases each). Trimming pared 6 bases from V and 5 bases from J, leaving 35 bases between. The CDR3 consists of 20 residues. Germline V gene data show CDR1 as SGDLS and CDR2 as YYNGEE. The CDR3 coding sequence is TGTGCCAGCACCTTAAGGGGCCCGTACGTCCAGGGCAAAAGGAGGGAGACCCAGTACTTC. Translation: CASTLRGPYVQGKRRETQYF.

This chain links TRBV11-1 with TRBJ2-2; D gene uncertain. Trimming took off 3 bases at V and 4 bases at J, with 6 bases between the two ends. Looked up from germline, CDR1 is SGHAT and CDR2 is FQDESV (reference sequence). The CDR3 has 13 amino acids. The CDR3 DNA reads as TGTGCCAGCAGCTTGGGTATCACCGGGGAGCTGTTTTTT. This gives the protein CASSLGITGELFF.

This chain's CDR3 is CASSPTGLGYNEQFF. The CDR3 DNA reads TGTGCCAGCAGCCCCACGGGACTAGGCTACAATGAGCAGTTCTTC. This chain connects TRBV7-9 to TRBJ2-1, with 8 bases fitting TRBD2. This CDR3 is built from 15 residues. Germline assignment: CDR1 SEHNR and CDR2 FQNEAQ (reference sequence). The ends lost 5 bases at V and 3 bases at J; junction bases unmatched: 6.

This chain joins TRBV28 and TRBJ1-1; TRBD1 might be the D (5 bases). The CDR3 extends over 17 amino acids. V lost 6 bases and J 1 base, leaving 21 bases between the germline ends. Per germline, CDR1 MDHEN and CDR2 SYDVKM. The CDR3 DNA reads TGTGCCAGCAGGCAATTTCAGGGTTCTGGAACGAACACTGAAGCTTTCTTT. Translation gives CASRQFQGSGTNTEAFF.

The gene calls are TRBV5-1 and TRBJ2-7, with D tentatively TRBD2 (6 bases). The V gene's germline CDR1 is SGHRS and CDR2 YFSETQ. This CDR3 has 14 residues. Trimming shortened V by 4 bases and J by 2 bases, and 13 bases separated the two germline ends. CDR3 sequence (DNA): TGCGCCAGCAGCATCGTCGGAGGGACCTACGAGCAGTACTTC. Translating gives CASSIVGGTYEQYF.

For the CDR3, the DNA is TGTGCCAGCGGGAGACCTAATTCACCCCTCCACTTT. This translates into CASGRPNSPLHF. V usage is TRBV2 and J usage is TRBJ1-6; no firm D call. The CDR3 covers 12 residues. Trimming removed 8 bases at V and 6 bases at J, with 8 bases between. Germline lookup yields CDR1 SNHLY and CDR2 FYNNEI.

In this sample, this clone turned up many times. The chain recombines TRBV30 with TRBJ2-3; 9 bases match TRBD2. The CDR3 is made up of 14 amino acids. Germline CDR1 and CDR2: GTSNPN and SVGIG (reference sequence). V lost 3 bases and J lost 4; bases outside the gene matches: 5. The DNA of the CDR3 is TGTGCCTGGAGCTCTAGCGGGATGGCAGATACGCAGTATTTT. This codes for CAWSSSGMADTQYF.

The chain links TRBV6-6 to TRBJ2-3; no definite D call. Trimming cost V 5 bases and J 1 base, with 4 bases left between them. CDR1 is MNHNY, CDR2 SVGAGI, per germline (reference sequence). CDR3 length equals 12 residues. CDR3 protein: CASSRRTDTQYF. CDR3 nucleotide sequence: TGTGCCAGCAGTCGTCGCACAGATACGCAGTATTTT.

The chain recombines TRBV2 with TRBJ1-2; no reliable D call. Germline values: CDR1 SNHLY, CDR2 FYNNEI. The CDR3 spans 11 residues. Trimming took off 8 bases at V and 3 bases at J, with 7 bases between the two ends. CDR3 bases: TGTGCCAGCGGCGGGGACTATGGCTACACCTTC. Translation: CASGGDYGYTF.

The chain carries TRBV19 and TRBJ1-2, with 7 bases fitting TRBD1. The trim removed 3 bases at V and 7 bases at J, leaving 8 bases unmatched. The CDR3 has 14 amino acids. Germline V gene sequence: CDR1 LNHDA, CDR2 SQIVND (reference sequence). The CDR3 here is CASSIEEGAGGYTF. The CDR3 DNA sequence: TGTGCCAGTAGTATTGAGGAGGGGGCAGGTGGCTACACCTTC.

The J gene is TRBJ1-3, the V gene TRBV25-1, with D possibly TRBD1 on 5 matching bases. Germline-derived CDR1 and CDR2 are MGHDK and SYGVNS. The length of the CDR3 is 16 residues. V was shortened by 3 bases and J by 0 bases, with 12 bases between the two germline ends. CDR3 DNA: TGTGCCAGCAGTGATGACAGTATACTCTCTGGAAACACCATATATTTT. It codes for CASSDDSILSGNTIYF.